This T cell receptor beta chain comes out of a study of shared clonotypes between healthy human individuals. Trimming cost V 6 bases and J 11 bases, with 16 bases left between them. Germline V gene lookup returns CDR1 MNHEY and CDR2 SVGAGI. This CDR3 region has 12 residues. TCRdb's table, derived via immunoSEQ multiplex PCR, lists solely in-frame clones and lacks some. The data hold about 490,000 clones, with approximately 80% observed a single time. The rearrangement uses TRBV6-5 and TRBJ1-1, with D possibly matching TRBD1 (6 bases). The sequence was collected from a middle-aged woman in good health. Some clones in this sample may be carry-over from other donors' samples. Sequenced input: PBMCs. The CDR3 reads CASSRGGGEAFF. CDR3 DNA: TGTGCCAGCAGCCGAGGGGGGGGAGAGGCTTTCTTT.